This entry features one T cell receptor beta chain sequence. As yet, its antigen is unknown. The data were obtained in a study of beta chain features in type 1 diabetes. The study reverse transcribed the entire isolated RNA, so it sequenced expressed TCRB transcripts. TCRdb's copy holds only in-frame clones and misses some; the assay was immunoSEQ multiplex PCR. The sample has 400,000 to 600,000 clones; 30% are singletons. Findings of the study overall: Type 1 diabetes patients had fewer VDJ junction insertions and more deletions. Shorter TCRB CDR3s, moderately but significantly so, marked every one of the four CD4+ subsets in Type 1 diabetes patients. In comparison with healthy donors, patients had naive, central memory and Treg TCRB repertoires that appeared more similar.

CDR3 length: 16 residues. Germline V gives CDR1 LNHDA, CDR2 SQIVND (reference sequence). Trimming cost V 5 bases and J 0 bases, with 11 bases left between them. The receptor was derived from a man aged 18-30 years in good health. Sequencing was carried out using naive CD4+ T cells from blood. The chain combines TRBV19 with TRBJ2-6; D not resolved. For the CDR3, the DNA is TGTGCCAGTAGTGATGTACTGGGCTCTGGGGCCAACGTCCTGACTTTC. Translating it yields CASSDVLGSGANVLTF. Filled out from reference TRBV19 and TRBJ2-6, the complete variable domain reads DGGITQSPKYLFRKEGQNVTLSCEQNLNHDAMYWYRQDPGQGLRLIYYSQIVNDFQKGDIAEGYSVSREKKESFPLTVTSAQKNPTAFYLCASSDVLGSGANVLTFGAGSRLTVL.